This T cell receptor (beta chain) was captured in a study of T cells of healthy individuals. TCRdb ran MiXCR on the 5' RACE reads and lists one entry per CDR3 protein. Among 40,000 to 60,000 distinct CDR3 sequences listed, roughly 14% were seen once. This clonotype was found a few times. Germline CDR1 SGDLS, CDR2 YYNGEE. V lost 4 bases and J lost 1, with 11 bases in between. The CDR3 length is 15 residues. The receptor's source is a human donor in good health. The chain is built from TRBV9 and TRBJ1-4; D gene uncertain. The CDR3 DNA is TGTGCCAGCAGCATTGGAGTGTTAACTAATGAAAAACTGTTTTTT. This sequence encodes CASSIGVLTNEKLFF.